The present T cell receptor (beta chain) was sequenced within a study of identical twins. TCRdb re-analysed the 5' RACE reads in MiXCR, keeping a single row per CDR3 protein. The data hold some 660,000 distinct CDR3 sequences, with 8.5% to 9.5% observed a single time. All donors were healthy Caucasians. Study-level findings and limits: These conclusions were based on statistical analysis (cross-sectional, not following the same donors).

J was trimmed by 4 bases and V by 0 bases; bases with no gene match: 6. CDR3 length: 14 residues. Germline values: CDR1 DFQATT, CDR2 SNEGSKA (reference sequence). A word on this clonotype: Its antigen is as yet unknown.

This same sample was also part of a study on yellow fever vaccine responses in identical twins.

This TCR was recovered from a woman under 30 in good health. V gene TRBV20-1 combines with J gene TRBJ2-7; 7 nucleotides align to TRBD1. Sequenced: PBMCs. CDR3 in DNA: TGCAGTGCTAGAGATCCGGGACAGACATACGAGCAGTACTTC. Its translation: CSARDPGQTYEQYF.